This T cell receptor beta chain came from a study of PD-1 blockade in classical Hodgkin lymphoma. Regarding time point: cycle 4 day 1 (C4D1), after 6 weeks of nivolumab. Relapses following autologous stem cell transplantation were seen in all patients, with brentuximab vedotin exposure varying. Points from the study as a whole: A reduction in baseline TCR diversity was reportedly seen in newly diagnosed patients relative to healthy donors.

Method: immunoSEQ multiplex PCR; TCRdb's copy keeps in-frame clones and lacks some. The sample includes roughly 6,900 clones, approximately 86% of them seen just once. Germline V lookup: CDR1 MNHNS, CDR2 SASEGT. The CDR3 extends over 15 amino acids. J gave up 1 base and V 7 bases, and 9 bases lay outside the gene matches. About this clone itself: Antigen unknown.

This receptor was obtained from a human donor with classical Hodgkin lymphoma. The source material was peripheral blood mononuclear cells (PBMCs), sampled before the fourth cycle of nivolumab. The chain links TRBV6-1 to TRBJ1-2, with 7 nucleotides matching TRBD1. The CDR3 nucleotides are TGTGCCAGCAATAGACAGGGATGGGATAACTATGGCTACACCTTC. Its protein product is CASNRQGWDNYGYTF.